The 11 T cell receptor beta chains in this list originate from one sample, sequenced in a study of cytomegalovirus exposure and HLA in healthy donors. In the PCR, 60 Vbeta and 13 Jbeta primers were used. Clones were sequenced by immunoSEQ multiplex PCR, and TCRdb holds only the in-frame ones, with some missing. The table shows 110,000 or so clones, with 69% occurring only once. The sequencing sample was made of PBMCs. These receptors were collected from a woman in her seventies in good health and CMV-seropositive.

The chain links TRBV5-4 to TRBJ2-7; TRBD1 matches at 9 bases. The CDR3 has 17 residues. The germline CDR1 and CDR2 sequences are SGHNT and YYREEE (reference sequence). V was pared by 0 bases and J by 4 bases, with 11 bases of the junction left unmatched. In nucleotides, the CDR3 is TGTGCCAGCAGCTTGGGATCGTCGGGACAGGGTGTTTACGAGCAGTACTTC. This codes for CASSLGSSGQGVYEQYF.

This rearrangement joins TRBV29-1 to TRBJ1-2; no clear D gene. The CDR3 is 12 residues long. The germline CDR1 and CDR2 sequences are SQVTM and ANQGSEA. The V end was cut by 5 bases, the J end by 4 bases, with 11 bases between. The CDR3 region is CSVSEAGYGYTF. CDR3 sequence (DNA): TGCAGCGTTTCAGAGGCTGGCTATGGCTACACCTTC.

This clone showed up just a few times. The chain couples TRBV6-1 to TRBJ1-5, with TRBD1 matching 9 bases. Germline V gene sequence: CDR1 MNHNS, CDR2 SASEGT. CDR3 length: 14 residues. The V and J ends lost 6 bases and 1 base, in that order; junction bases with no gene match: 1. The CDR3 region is CASRTGGSNQPQHF. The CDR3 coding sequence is TGTGCCAGCAGGACAGGGGGGAGCAATCAGCCCCAGCATTTT.

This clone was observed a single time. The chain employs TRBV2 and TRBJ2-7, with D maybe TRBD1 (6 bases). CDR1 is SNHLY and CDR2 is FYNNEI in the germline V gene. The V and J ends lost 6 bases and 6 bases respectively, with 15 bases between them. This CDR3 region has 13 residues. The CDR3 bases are TGTGCCAGCAGCCTCGGCCAGGGGCCCGAGCAGTACTTC. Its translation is CASSLGQGPEQYF.

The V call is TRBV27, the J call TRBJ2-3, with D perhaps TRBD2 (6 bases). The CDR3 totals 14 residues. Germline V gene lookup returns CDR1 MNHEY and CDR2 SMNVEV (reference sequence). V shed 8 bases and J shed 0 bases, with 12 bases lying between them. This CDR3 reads CASRSAGSTDTQYF. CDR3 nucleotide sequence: TGTGCCAGCCGTTCAGCGGGCAGCACAGATACGCAGTATTTT.

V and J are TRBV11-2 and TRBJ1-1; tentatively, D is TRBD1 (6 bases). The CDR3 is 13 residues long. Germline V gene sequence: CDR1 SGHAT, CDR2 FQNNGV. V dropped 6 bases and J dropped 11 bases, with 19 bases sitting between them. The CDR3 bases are TGTGCCAGCAGACCCGGGACATTAAATGTGGCTTTCTTT. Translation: CASRPGTLNVAFF.

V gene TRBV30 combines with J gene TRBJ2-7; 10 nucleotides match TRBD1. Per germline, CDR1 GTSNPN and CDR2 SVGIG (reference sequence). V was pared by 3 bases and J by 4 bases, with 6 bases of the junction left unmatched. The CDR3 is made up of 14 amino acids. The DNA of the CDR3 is TGTGCCTGGAGGTTGACAGGGGGCCTTTACGAGCAGTACTTC. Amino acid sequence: CAWRLTGGLYEQYF.

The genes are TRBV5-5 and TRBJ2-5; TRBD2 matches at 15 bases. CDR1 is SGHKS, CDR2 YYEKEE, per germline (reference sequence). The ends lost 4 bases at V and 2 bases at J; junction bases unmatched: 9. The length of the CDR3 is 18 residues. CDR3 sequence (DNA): TGTGCCAGCAGCCCCGGACTAGCGGGGGGGCGAATTCAAGAGACCCAGTACTTC. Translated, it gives CASSPGLAGGRIQETQYF.

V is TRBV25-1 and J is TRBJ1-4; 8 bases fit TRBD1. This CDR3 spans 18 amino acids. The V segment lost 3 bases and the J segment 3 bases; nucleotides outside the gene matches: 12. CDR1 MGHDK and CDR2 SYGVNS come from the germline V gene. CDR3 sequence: CASSDSKTGGASNEKLFF. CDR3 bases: TGTGCCAGCAGTGATTCCAAAACAGGGGGGGCATCTAATGAAAAACTGTTTTTT.

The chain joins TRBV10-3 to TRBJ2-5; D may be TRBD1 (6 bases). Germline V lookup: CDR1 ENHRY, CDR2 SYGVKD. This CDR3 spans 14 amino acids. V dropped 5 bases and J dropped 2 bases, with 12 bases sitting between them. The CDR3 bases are TGTGCCATCAGTACTGGACAGACACAAGAGACCCAGTACTTC. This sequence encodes CAISTGQTQETQYF.

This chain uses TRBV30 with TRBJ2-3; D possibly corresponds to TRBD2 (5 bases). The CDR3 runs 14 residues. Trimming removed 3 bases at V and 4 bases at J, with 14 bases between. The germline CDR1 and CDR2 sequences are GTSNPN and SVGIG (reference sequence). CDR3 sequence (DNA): TGTGCCTGGAGCCCCCAGGTGAGGGCAGATACGCAGTATTTT. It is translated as CAWSPQVRADTQYF.